This is a list of T cell receptor beta chains from one sample in a study of cytomegalovirus exposure and HLA in healthy donors. Clones were sequenced by immunoSEQ multiplex PCR, and TCRdb holds only the in-frame ones, with some missing. The top ten clones hold about 4.6% of a sample with some 150,000 clones, approximately 79% of them seen once. Material: PBMCs. These receptors originate from a man aged 35 to 55 in good health and CMV-seronegative. The CDR3 runs from the conserved cysteine through the conserved F or W. The D gene is left open where the match is weak. Some rows have no size entry. The others give once, few or many, or a class for an expanded clone.

d_call: -; j_call: TRBJ1-5; v_call: TRBV9; clone_size: -; cdr3_nt: TGTGCCAGCAGCCCTTCTGGGGGGGGGAGGAATCAGCCCCAGCATTTT; cdr3_aa: CASSPSGGGRNQPQHF
d_call: -; j_call: TRBJ2-2; v_call: TRBV21-1; clone_size: -; cdr3_nt: TGTGCCAGCAGAAAACACCCTCGGTATACCGGGGAGCTGTTTTTT; cdr3_aa: CASRKHPRYTGELFF
d_call: TRBD1; j_call: TRBJ2-1; v_call: TRBV18; clone_size: -; cdr3_nt: TGTGCCAGCTCACCACTGGGGACAGGGGTCAATGAGCAGTTCTTC; cdr3_aa: CASSPLGTGVNEQFF
d_call: -; j_call: TRBJ2-7; v_call: TRBV9; clone_size: -; cdr3_nt: TGTGCCAGCAGCGCATCTTCTAGTAACGAGCAGTACTTC; cdr3_aa: CASSASSSNEQYF
d_call: TRBD2; j_call: TRBJ2-3; v_call: TRBV7-6; clone_size: -; cdr3_nt: TGTGCCAGCAGCTTGAGCGGGGCCTACACAGATACGCAGTATTTT; cdr3_aa: CASSLSGAYTDTQYF
d_call: -; j_call: TRBJ2-1; v_call: TRBV6-5; clone_size: -; cdr3_nt: TGTGCCAGCCATAGTCGGAGTGGTGAGCAGTTCTTC; cdr3_aa: CASHSRSGEQFF
d_call: TRBD1; j_call: TRBJ1-5; v_call: TRBV4-1; clone_size: -; cdr3_nt: TGCGCCAGCAGCCTAGGGGGCCTCAATCAGCCCCAGCATTTT; cdr3_aa: CASSLGGLNQPQHF
d_call: -; j_call: TRBJ1-6; v_call: TRBV19; clone_size: -; cdr3_nt: TGTGCCAGTACCCTCAGCGGCACAGGGACGGCTTCACCCCTCCACTTT; cdr3_aa: CASTLSGTGTASPLHF
d_call: -; j_call: TRBJ2-7; v_call: TRBV7-9; clone_size: -; cdr3_nt: TGTGCCAGCAGCTTAGGACTGGGGGGCTCCTACGAGCAGTACTTC; cdr3_aa: CASSLGLGGSYEQYF
d_call: TRBD1; j_call: TRBJ1-2; v_call: TRBV6-5; clone_size: -; cdr3_nt: TGTGCCAGCCGACAGGGTTTGAGGGGCTACACCTTC; cdr3_aa: CASRQGLRGYTF
d_call: TRBD1; j_call: TRBJ1-6; v_call: TRBV7-9; clone_size: -; cdr3_nt: TGTTCCAGCAGCTTAGCGTCCGGGACAGGGGTGTATAATTCACCCCTCCACTTT; cdr3_aa: CSSSLASGTGVYNSPLHF
d_call: TRBD2; j_call: TRBJ2-2; v_call: TRBV9; clone_size: -; cdr3_nt: TGTGCCAGCAGCGTAGCTAGCGGGGGGACCGGGGAGCTGTTTTTT; cdr3_aa: CASSVASGGTGELFF
d_call: TRBD1; j_call: TRBJ1-2; v_call: TRBV7-9; clone_size: once; cdr3_nt: TGTGCCAGCAGCTCACCAACTCCGGGACAGGGAGTTCATGGCTACACCTTC; cdr3_aa: CASSSPTPGQGVHGYTF
d_call: TRBD2; j_call: TRBJ2-5; v_call: TRBV14; clone_size: -; cdr3_nt: TGTGCCAGCAGCCAAGGGGGGAGGGGATCCCAAGAGACCCAGTACTTC; cdr3_aa: CASSQGGRGSQETQYF
d_call: TRBD1; j_call: TRBJ1-1; v_call: TRBV13; clone_size: -; cdr3_nt: TGTGCCAGCAGCTGGGGGACAGGGGGGAACACTGAAGCTTTCTTT; cdr3_aa: CASSWGTGGNTEAFF
d_call: TRBD1; j_call: TRBJ2-5; v_call: TRBV7-9; clone_size: few; cdr3_nt: TGTGCCAGCAGCCTTAGACAGGGGATCCAAGAGACCCAGTACTTC; cdr3_aa: CASSLRQGIQETQYF